The rows below give T cell receptor beta chains drawn from one sample of a study of shared clonotypes between healthy human individuals. The assay was immunoSEQ multiplex PCR, and TCRdb's table has in-frame clones only and misses some. Altogether 2 million to 3 million clones are present, 90% to 95% being singletons, with the ten largest covering 0.36%. Source material: naive CD4+ T cells from PBMCs. Receptors were obtained from a man between 18 and 29 years old in good health. Some clones in this sample may be carry-over from other donors' samples. CDR3s include the opening cysteine and the closing phenylalanine or tryptophan. The D gene is left open where the match is weak. Clone size is not always given. Where it is, it says once, few, many or a class for expanded clones.

d_gene: .; len: 15; j_gene: TRBJ2-3; v_gene: TRBV7-8; abundance: .; CDR3aa: CASSDRDWYTDTQYF; CDR3nt: TGTGCCAGCAGCGACCGGGACTGGTACACAGATACGCAGTATTTT
d_gene: TRBD1; len: 15; j_gene: TRBJ2-7; v_gene: TRBV6-5; abundance: .; CDR3aa: CASSPQGTGVYEQYF; CDR3nt: TGTGCCAGCAGTCCCCAAGGGACAGGAGTCTACGAGCAGTACTTC
d_gene: .; len: 16; j_gene: TRBJ1-1; v_gene: TRBV5-1; abundance: once; CDR3aa: CASSSSGTLGGTEAFF; CDR3nt: TGCGCCAGCAGCTCCTCCGGGACACTTGGTGGGACTGAAGCTTTCTTT
d_gene: TRBD1; len: 14; j_gene: TRBJ1-1; v_gene: TRBV29-1; abundance: few; CDR3aa: CSVTRQGLNTEAFF; CDR3nt: TGCAGCGTTACCAGACAGGGACTGAACACTGAAGCTTTCTTT
d_gene: .; len: 15; j_gene: TRBJ2-5; v_gene: TRBV28; abundance: .; CDR3aa: CASSTPAGVGETQYF; CDR3nt: TGTGCCAGCAGTACCCCGGCAGGGGTCGGGGAGACCCAGTACTTC
d_gene: .; len: 15; j_gene: TRBJ1-5; v_gene: TRBV4-3; abundance: .; CDR3aa: CASSQDRGGWQPQHF; CDR3nt: TGCGCCAGCAGCCAAGATCGCGGGGGTTGGCAGCCCCAGCATTTT
d_gene: .; len: 11; j_gene: TRBJ2-6; v_gene: TRBV30; abundance: .; CDR3aa: CASARANVLTF; CDR3nt: TGTGCCTCCGCGCGGGCCAACGTCCTGACTTTC
d_gene: TRBD1; len: 16; j_gene: TRBJ2-7; v_gene: TRBV6-6; abundance: .; CDR3aa: CASSWTGTGMHYEQYF; CDR3nt: TGTGCCAGCAGTTGGACCGGGACAGGGATGCACTACGAGCAGTACTTC
d_gene: TRBD1; len: 15; j_gene: TRBJ1-2; v_gene: TRBV9; abundance: .; CDR3aa: CASSVDPTGGYGYTF; CDR3nt: TGTGCCAGCAGCGTAGACCCAACAGGGGGCTATGGCTACACCTTC
d_gene: .; len: 15; j_gene: TRBJ1-1; v_gene: TRBV28; abundance: .; CDR3aa: CASSLLDSLGVEAFF; CDR3nt: TGTGCCAGCAGTTTATTGGACAGCTTGGGCGTTGAAGCTTTCTTT
d_gene: .; len: 13; j_gene: TRBJ2-6; v_gene: TRBV28; abundance: .; CDR3aa: CASIGRDANVLTF; CDR3nt: TGTGCCAGCATAGGCAGGGACGCCAACGTCCTGACTTTC
d_gene: .; len: 14; j_gene: TRBJ2-2; v_gene: TRBV29-1; abundance: .; CDR3aa: CSVKPMTNTGELFF; CDR3nt: TGCAGCGTTAAACCGATGACAAACACCGGGGAGCTGTTTTTT
d_gene: .; len: 14; j_gene: TRBJ2-7; v_gene: TRBV27; abundance: .; CDR3aa: CASRPTVGFYEQYF; CDR3nt: TGTGCCAGCAGACCCACCGTAGGATTCTACGAGCAGTACTTC
d_gene: TRBD2; len: 15; j_gene: TRBJ2-5; v_gene: TRBV5-1; abundance: .; CDR3aa: CASSLPLAGGETQYF; CDR3nt: TGCGCCAGCAGCTTACCGCTAGCGGGAGGAGAGACCCAGTACTTC
d_gene: .; len: 15; j_gene: TRBJ1-1; v_gene: TRBV9; abundance: .; CDR3aa: CASSSRVGGETEAFF; CDR3nt: TGTGCCAGCAGCTCCAGGGTCGGGGGGGAGACTGAAGCTTTCTTT
d_gene: TRBD2; len: 17; j_gene: TRBJ2-1; v_gene: TRBV4-3; abundance: .; CDR3aa: CASSSGASGSFYNEQFF; CDR3nt: TGCGCCAGCAGTTCAGGGGCTAGCGGGAGTTTCTACAATGAGCAGTTCTTC
d_gene: .; len: 16; j_gene: TRBJ1-1; v_gene: TRBV14; abundance: .; CDR3aa: CASSPRGLRWGTEAFF; CDR3nt: TGTGCCAGCAGCCCCCGGGGGTTGCGGTGGGGCACTGAAGCTTTCTTT
d_gene: .; len: 14; j_gene: TRBJ2-7; v_gene: TRBV5-4; abundance: .; CDR3aa: CASSLDSHTYEQYF; CDR3nt: TGTGCCAGCAGCTTGGACAGCCATACCTACGAGCAGTACTTC
d_gene: .; len: 12; j_gene: TRBJ2-7; v_gene: TRBV28; abundance: once; CDR3aa: CASTAPPYEQYF; CDR3nt: TGTGCCAGCACGGCCCCCCCCTACGAGCAGTACTTC
d_gene: .; len: 14; j_gene: TRBJ2-7; v_gene: TRBV6-6; abundance: .; CDR3aa: CASSYATGTYEQYF; CDR3nt: TGTGCCAGCAGTTACGCTACAGGAACCTACGAGCAGTACTTC
d_gene: .; len: 11; j_gene: TRBJ1-1; v_gene: TRBV29-1; abundance: few; CDR3aa: CSVEGFTEAFF; CDR3nt: TGCAGCGTTGAGGGTTTCACTGAAGCTTTCTTT
d_gene: TRBD1; len: 14; j_gene: TRBJ1-2; v_gene: TRBV5-6; abundance: .; CDR3aa: CASSLPGQNYGYTF; CDR3nt: TGTGCCAGCAGCCTACCGGGACAGAACTATGGCTACACCTTC
d_gene: .; len: 13; j_gene: TRBJ2-1; v_gene: TRBV21-1; abundance: .; CDR3aa: CASRLRTYNEQFF; CDR3nt: TGTGCCAGCCGGCTACGTACCTACAATGAGCAGTTCTTC
d_gene: TRBD1; len: 16; j_gene: TRBJ2-2; v_gene: TRBV5-6; abundance: .; CDR3aa: CASSRGTGGNTGELFF; CDR3nt: TGTGCCAGCAGCCGCGGGACAGGGGGAAACACCGGGGAGCTGTTTTTT
d_gene: .; len: 14; j_gene: TRBJ2-2; v_gene: TRBV18; abundance: .; CDR3aa: CASSGDTNTGELFF; CDR3nt: TGTGCCAGCTCAGGGGACACAAACACCGGGGAGCTGTTTTTT
d_gene: .; len: 13; j_gene: TRBJ1-5; v_gene: TRBV10-2; abundance: .; CDR3aa: CASSWDPLEPQHF; CDR3nt: TGCGCCAGCAGTTGGGACCCTCTTGAGCCCCAGCATTTT
d_gene: .; len: 15; j_gene: TRBJ2-1; v_gene: TRBV6-5; abundance: .; CDR3aa: CASSYEASSRNEQFF; CDR3nt: TGTGCCAGCAGTTACGAGGCATCAAGCCGGAATGAGCAGTTCTTC